The rows below give T cell receptor beta chains drawn from one sample of a study of cytomegalovirus exposure and HLA in healthy donors. Method: immunoSEQ multiplex PCR; TCRdb's copy keeps in-frame clones and lacks some. This specimen shows about 190,000 clones; the ten leading clones hold around 0.95%. Source material: PBMCs. Source of these receptors: a young woman in good health and CMV-seropositive. Both conserved end residues are part of each CDR3. Fields, in order: V gene, D gene, J gene, CDR3 DNA, CDR3 protein. A D gene is named only where the DNA matches it firmly.

v_call: TRBV30; d_call: .; j_call: TRBJ1-2; cdr3_nt: TGTGCCTGGGTCCGGGGGGGCTATGGCTACACCTTC; cdr3_aa: CAWVRGGYGYTF
v_call: TRBV7-2; d_call: .; j_call: TRBJ1-1; cdr3_nt: TGTGCCAGCACCAGGCACAGAACGAACACTGAAGCTTTCTTT; cdr3_aa: CASTRHRTNTEAFF
v_call: TRBV5-1; d_call: TRBD1; j_call: TRBJ1-2; cdr3_nt: TGCGCCAGCAGTTTAGGACAGGAGACTAACTATGGCTACACCTTC; cdr3_aa: CASSLGQETNYGYTF
v_call: TRBV14; d_call: TRBD1; j_call: TRBJ1-2; cdr3_nt: TGTGCCAGCAGCCAAGACGGGACAGGGAATGGCTACACCTTC; cdr3_aa: CASSQDGTGNGYTF
v_call: TRBV6-5; d_call: .; j_call: TRBJ2-7; cdr3_nt: TGTGCCAGCAGGGGGGGGCGGGATCATCCCTACGAGCAGTACTTC; cdr3_aa: CASRGGRDHPYEQYF
v_call: TRBV6-5; d_call: .; j_call: TRBJ1-5; cdr3_nt: TGTGCCAGCAGTTACAGTGGCGGGCCCCAGCATTTT; cdr3_aa: CASSYSGGPQHF
v_call: TRBV6-1; d_call: TRBD2; j_call: TRBJ2-7; cdr3_nt: TGTGCCAGCACCACGTTTGGGGGGGCCTACGAGCAGTACTTC; cdr3_aa: CASTTFGGAYEQYF
v_call: TRBV18; d_call: TRBD1; j_call: TRBJ1-2; cdr3_nt: TGTGCCAGCTCACCAGGACAGGGAAAGAACTATGGCTACACCTTC; cdr3_aa: CASSPGQGKNYGYTF
v_call: TRBV28; d_call: TRBD1; j_call: TRBJ2-7; cdr3_nt: TGTGCCAGCAGTTCCCCTAGACAGGGAGCCTACGAGCAGTACTTC; cdr3_aa: CASSSPRQGAYEQYF
v_call: TRBV5-1; d_call: TRBD2; j_call: TRBJ2-7; cdr3_nt: TGCGCCAGCAGCTCCACTAGCGGGGATTTGGTGCAGTACTTC; cdr3_aa: CASSSTSGDLVQYF
v_call: TRBV6-5; d_call: TRBD2; j_call: TRBJ2-2; cdr3_nt: TGTGCCACCAAGCGGGAGCCTAACACCGGGGAGCTGTTTTTT; cdr3_aa: CATKREPNTGELFF
v_call: TRBV25-1; d_call: .; j_call: TRBJ2-2; cdr3_nt: TGTGCCAGCAGTGAATCCCCGGGGACCGGGGAGCTGTTTTTT; cdr3_aa: CASSESPGTGELFF
v_call: TRBV4-1; d_call: .; j_call: TRBJ2-1; cdr3_nt: TGCGCCAGCAGCCAATCAGGTGACAATGAGCAGTTCTTC; cdr3_aa: CASSQSGDNEQFF
v_call: TRBV5-1; d_call: .; j_call: TRBJ2-2; cdr3_nt: TGCGCCAGCGGTCCCCTAGGTGGGGCTGCCACCGGGGAGCTGTTTTTT; cdr3_aa: CASGPLGGAATGELFF
v_call: TRBV28; d_call: .; j_call: TRBJ1-5; cdr3_nt: TGTGCCAGCACAGGGGTTGGGCAGCCCCAGCATTTT; cdr3_aa: CASTGVGQPQHF
v_call: TRBV7-8; d_call: TRBD1; j_call: TRBJ2-5; cdr3_nt: TGTGCCAGCAGCTTAGCGGGGGACAGGGGGAAGCAAGAGACCCAGTACTTC; cdr3_aa: CASSLAGDRGKQETQYF
v_call: TRBV6-4; d_call: .; j_call: TRBJ1-4; cdr3_nt: TGTGCCAGCAGTCCGACACCAACTAATGAAAAACTGTTTTTT; cdr3_aa: CASSPTPTNEKLFF
v_call: TRBV6-5; d_call: .; j_call: TRBJ1-1; cdr3_nt: TGTGCCAGCAGTTCCCTTACTCCGGGGAGCACTGAAGCTTTCTTT; cdr3_aa: CASSSLTPGSTEAFF
v_call: TRBV6-1; d_call: .; j_call: TRBJ1-2; cdr3_nt: TGTGCCAGCAGACAGGCGATTCTAGCTAACTATGGCTACACCTTC; cdr3_aa: CASRQAILANYGYTF
v_call: TRBV9; d_call: .; j_call: TRBJ1-1; cdr3_nt: TGTGCCAGCACCAGACAGGAGCGATTGACTGAAGCTTTCTTT; cdr3_aa: CASTRQERLTEAFF
v_call: TRBV2; d_call: TRBD1; j_call: TRBJ1-3; cdr3_nt: TGTGCCAGCAGGGACAGGGGAAACACCATATATTTT; cdr3_aa: CASRDRGNTIYF
v_call: TRBV4-1; d_call: TRBD1; j_call: TRBJ1-2; cdr3_nt: TGCGCCAGCAGCCAAGAAAGCGCGACAGGGCTTAACTATGGCTACACCTTC; cdr3_aa: CASSQESATGLNYGYTF
v_call: TRBV5-1; d_call: TRBD1; j_call: TRBJ2-3; cdr3_nt: TGCGCCAGCAGCTTGGGGGACAGGGGGGCAGATACGCAGTATTTT; cdr3_aa: CASSLGDRGADTQYF
v_call: TRBV27; d_call: .; j_call: TRBJ2-2; cdr3_nt: TGTGCCAGCAGTTTTGGAGGAGCCGGGGAGCTGTTTTTT; cdr3_aa: CASSFGGAGELFF
v_call: TRBV6-1; d_call: .; j_call: TRBJ2-7; cdr3_nt: TGTGCCAGCAGCGACCTGAGGACTCGACGGCAGTACTTC; cdr3_aa: CASSDLRTRRQYF
v_call: TRBV28; d_call: TRBD2; j_call: TRBJ2-1; cdr3_nt: TGTGCCAGCAGTTTATCTAGCGGGAGCAACAATGAGCAGTTCTTC; cdr3_aa: CASSLSSGSNNEQFF
v_call: TRBV25-1; d_call: .; j_call: TRBJ1-4; cdr3_nt: TGTGCCAGCAGTGAGGGAGGGTATGAAAAACTGTTTTTT; cdr3_aa: CASSEGGYEKLFF
v_call: TRBV2; d_call: TRBD1; j_call: TRBJ2-7; cdr3_nt: TGTGCCAGCAGTGGGGGACAGGGATTCGAGCAGTACTTC; cdr3_aa: CASSGGQGFEQYF
v_call: TRBV5-6; d_call: TRBD1; j_call: TRBJ1-4; cdr3_nt: TGTGCCAGCAGCTTGGAACGGGGGACAGGACTGTTTTTT; cdr3_aa: CASSLERGTGLFF
v_call: TRBV28; d_call: .; j_call: TRBJ1-5; cdr3_nt: TGTGCCAGCAGTCCGCCCGACAGGATCCCGCCCCAGCATTTT; cdr3_aa: CASSPPDRIPPQHF
v_call: TRBV7-2; d_call: TRBD2; j_call: TRBJ2-7; cdr3_nt: TGTGCCAGCAGCCCGGCGAGCGGGAGATCCTACGAGCAGTACTTC; cdr3_aa: CASSPASGRSYEQYF
v_call: TRBV7-9; d_call: .; j_call: TRBJ1-3; cdr3_nt: TGTGCCAGCAGCCCCCGGGGTATTTCTGGAAACACCATATATTTT; cdr3_aa: CASSPRGISGNTIYF
v_call: TRBV4-1; d_call: .; j_call: TRBJ1-6; cdr3_nt: TGCGCCAGCAGCCAAGAGGACCAGGGGAATTCACCCCTCCACTTT; cdr3_aa: CASSQEDQGNSPLHF
v_call: TRBV2; d_call: .; j_call: TRBJ1-1; cdr3_nt: TGTGCCAGCAGTGAACAGATTGAAGCTTTCTTT; cdr3_aa: CASSEQIEAFF
v_call: TRBV5-1; d_call: TRBD1; j_call: TRBJ2-7; cdr3_nt: TGCGCCAGCAGCTATGGACAGGGAGAATTCTACGAGCAGTACTTC; cdr3_aa: CASSYGQGEFYEQYF
v_call: TRBV11-2; d_call: TRBD1; j_call: TRBJ2-5; cdr3_nt: TGTGCCAGCAGAACTCCGGGACAGGGGTTGCAGACCCAGTACTTC; cdr3_aa: CASRTPGQGLQTQYF
v_call: TRBV2; d_call: TRBD1; j_call: TRBJ2-1; cdr3_nt: TGTGCCAACACCGGGACAGGGTCCTACAATGAGCAGTTCTTC; cdr3_aa: CANTGTGSYNEQFF
v_call: TRBV19; d_call: .; j_call: TRBJ1-2; cdr3_nt: TGTGCCAGTAGTCTATACCTGGCAGGGCAAGGCTACACCTTC; cdr3_aa: CASSLYLAGQGYTF
v_call: TRBV7-9; d_call: TRBD1; j_call: TRBJ1-2; cdr3_nt: TGTGCCAGCAGCTCGACAGGGTTTGGCTACACCTTC; cdr3_aa: CASSSTGFGYTF
v_call: TRBV7-2; d_call: TRBD1; j_call: TRBJ1-4; cdr3_nt: TGTGCCAGCACGACAGGGTTCTCGAATGAAAAACTGTTTTTT; cdr3_aa: CASTTGFSNEKLFF
v_call: TRBV4-1; d_call: TRBD2; j_call: TRBJ2-3; cdr3_nt: TGCGCCAGCAGCCACGCTAGCGGGAGGGCCGGCACAGATACGCAGTATTTT; cdr3_aa: CASSHASGRAGTDTQYF
v_call: TRBV28; d_call: TRBD1; j_call: TRBJ2-5; cdr3_nt: TGTGCCAGCTTGAGACAGGGCCAAGAGACCCAGTACTTC; cdr3_aa: CASLRQGQETQYF
v_call: TRBV6-5; d_call: TRBD2; j_call: TRBJ2-7; cdr3_nt: TGTGCCAGCAGTTACAGTAGCGGGGAACCCTACGAGCAGTACTTC; cdr3_aa: CASSYSSGEPYEQYF
v_call: TRBV4-2; d_call: .; j_call: TRBJ1-5; cdr3_nt: TGTGCCAGCAGCGCGGAGGGAGAGTACAGTCAGCCCCAGCATTTT; cdr3_aa: CASSAEGEYSQPQHF
v_call: TRBV28; d_call: TRBD2; j_call: TRBJ2-2; cdr3_nt: TGTGCCACCACACTAGCGGGAGGAGAAACCGGGGAGCTGTTTTTT; cdr3_aa: CATTLAGGETGELFF
v_call: TRBV10-3; d_call: .; j_call: TRBJ1-1; cdr3_nt: TGTGCCATCAGCGGCCTTAGCCAGGGGCGATTGGACACTGAAGCTTTCTTT; cdr3_aa: CAISGLSQGRLDTEAFF
v_call: TRBV2; d_call: .; j_call: TRBJ2-2; cdr3_nt: TGTGCCAGCAAGCTAGAAGGTACCGGGGAGCTGTTTTTT; cdr3_aa: CASKLEGTGELFF
v_call: TRBV27; d_call: .; j_call: TRBJ2-3; cdr3_nt: TGTGCCAGCAGTCCCCTGGGAGCCATCTTTAGCACAGATACGCAGTATTTT; cdr3_aa: CASSPLGAIFSTDTQYF
v_call: TRBV28; d_call: TRBD2; j_call: TRBJ2-1; cdr3_nt: TGTGCCAGCAGAACCCCTAGCGGAGCCGAGCAGTTCTTC; cdr3_aa: CASRTPSGAEQFF
v_call: TRBV7-9; d_call: .; j_call: TRBJ2-3; cdr3_nt: TGTGCCAGCAGCTTAGTGGGCGGGGGCACAGATACGCAGTATTTT; cdr3_aa: CASSLVGGGTDTQYF
v_call: TRBV5-1; d_call: .; j_call: TRBJ1-1; cdr3_nt: TGCGCCAGCAGCTTGGAACAGGCGAACACTGAAGCTTTCTTT; cdr3_aa: CASSLEQANTEAFF
v_call: TRBV25-1; d_call: .; j_call: TRBJ2-5; cdr3_nt: TGTGCCAGCAGTGCCGACAGGAGGTCAGGACAAGAGACCCAGTACTTC; cdr3_aa: CASSADRRSGQETQYF
v_call: TRBV5-1; d_call: .; j_call: TRBJ2-5; cdr3_nt: TGCGCCAGCAGTCCCCGGGGAAATGGGGAGACCCAGTACTTC; cdr3_aa: CASSPRGNGETQYF
v_call: TRBV7-2; d_call: .; j_call: TRBJ2-2; cdr3_nt: TGTGCCAGCAGCTTGGGGGGATCGGCCGGGGAGCTGTTTTTT; cdr3_aa: CASSLGGSAGELFF
v_call: TRBV5-1; d_call: TRBD1; j_call: TRBJ1-1; cdr3_nt: TGCGCCAGCAGCCCAGGGACAGGGGCTGAAGCTTTCTTT; cdr3_aa: CASSPGTGAEAFF
v_call: TRBV10-3; d_call: TRBD1; j_call: TRBJ2-3; cdr3_nt: TGTGCCATCAGGAAAACAGGGGGCACAGATACGCAGTATTTT; cdr3_aa: CAIRKTGGTDTQYF
v_call: TRBV7-9; d_call: .; j_call: TRBJ2-3; cdr3_nt: TGTGCCAGCAGCTTCGGCAGGGCTGGCACAGATACGCAGTATTTT; cdr3_aa: CASSFGRAGTDTQYF
v_call: TRBV4-3; d_call: .; j_call: TRBJ2-7; cdr3_nt: TGCGCCAGCAGCCAAGATCTGGGGCAGGGCTACGAGCAGTACTTC; cdr3_aa: CASSQDLGQGYEQYF
v_call: TRBV7-9; d_call: .; j_call: TRBJ2-7; cdr3_nt: TGTGCCAGCAGCTTAGTAATTTCCTACGAGCAGTACTTC; cdr3_aa: CASSLVISYEQYF